These T cell receptor beta chains were read from a single sample in a study of blood T cell repertoires in COVID-19. Repertoires were generated with immunoSEQ multiplex PCR, while TCRdb's copy carries only in-frame clones and drops some. This table has around 300,000 clones, 88% appearing once. The specimen was peripheral blood. All receptors come from a man aged 18 to 30 with active or convalescent COVID-19. The CDR3 runs from the conserved cysteine through the conserved F or W. Each record gives: J gene, clone size, V gene, D gene, CDR3 protein, CDR3 DNA. D genes are given only for firm matches. For some rows the clone size is stated as once, few or many, or as a class when expanded; others skip it.

>TRBJ2-3|NA|TRBV7-9|TRBD1
CASSYSPGQGARDTQYF
TGTGCCAGCAGCTATTCCCCGGGACAGGGGGCGAGAGATACGCAGTATTTT
>TRBJ2-1|NA|TRBV4-3|NA
CASSQLAGTNNEQFF
TGCGCCAGCAGCCAGTTAGCCGGCACCAACAATGAGCAGTTCTTC
>TRBJ1-2|NA|TRBV2|NA
CASRTDSPWGYTF
TGTGCCAGCAGAACCGACAGCCCCTGGGGCTACACCTTC
>TRBJ1-1|NA|TRBV27|NA
CASSLSGRGNTEAFF
TGTGCCAGCAGTTTATCGGGCAGGGGGAACACTGAAGCTTTCTTT
>TRBJ1-5|NA|TRBV10-3|NA
CAISESGSNPGWPQHF
TGTGCCATCAGTGAGTCAGGAAGCAACCCAGGTTGGCCCCAGCATTTT
>TRBJ2-3|NA|TRBV9|TRBD2
CASSALAGGPVDTQYF
TGTGCCAGCAGCGCCTTAGCGGGGGGGCCGGTAGATACGCAGTATTTT
>TRBJ1-4|few|TRBV6-5|TRBD1
CASSLGTDNEKLFF
TGTGCCAGCAGCTTAGGGACAGATAATGAAAAACTGTTTTTT
>TRBJ1-1|NA|TRBV6-1|NA
CASSERGDGAEAFF
TGTGCCAGCAGTGAACGGGGGGATGGCGCTGAAGCTTTCTTT
>TRBJ2-3|NA|TRBV11-3|TRBD1
CASSSGQGAFIDTQYF
TGTGCCAGCAGCTCGGGACAGGGGGCCTTTATAGATACGCAGTATTTT
>TRBJ1-1|NA|TRBV2|NA
CASSEPAGNTEAFF
TGTGCCAGCAGTGAGCCCGCGGGGAACACTGAAGCTTTCTTT
>TRBJ1-3|NA|TRBV10-3|TRBD1
CAIIGTGDTGNTIYF
TGTGCCATCATCGGGACAGGGGACACAGGAAACACCATATATTTT